One sample yielded the 10 T cell receptor beta chains listed below, sequenced in a study of shared clonotypes between healthy human individuals. The assay was immunoSEQ multiplex PCR, and TCRdb's table has in-frame clones only and misses some. The sample consists of some 2,000,000 clones, 85% to 95% of them appearing once. Sequenced input: naive CD4+ T cells sorted from blood. As to subset: CD45RA+ positively selected. The receptor source for this set is a man between 18 and 29 years old in good health.

The CDR3 reads CASSHSTAANTGELFF. Here the CDR3 DNA reads TGTGCCAGCAGTCACTCGACAGCCGCGAACACCGGGGAGCTGTTTTTT. The V gene is TRBV27, the J gene TRBJ2-2; D perhaps matches TRBD1 (5 bases). The V and J ends lost 5 bases and 0 bases respectively, with 13 bases between them. Germline assignment: CDR1 MNHEY and CDR2 SMNVEV (reference sequence). The CDR3 sequence is 16 residues long.

The rearrangement uses TRBV6-1 and TRBJ1-2; maybe TRBD1 (5 bases). The CDR3 length is 18 residues. V was cut by 1 base and J by 5 bases, with 23 bases left in between. Germline lookup yields CDR1 MNHNS and CDR2 SASEGT. The CDR3 sequence is CASSEVGWQGAPPYGYTF. CDR3 bases: TGTGCCAGCAGTGAAGTCGGTTGGCAGGGCGCACCGCCGTATGGCTACACCTTC.

This chain connects TRBV5-1 to TRBJ2-3; 12 bases fit TRBD2. The CDR3 length is 16 residues. Germline CDR1 SGHRS, CDR2 YFSETQ. The V gene end was trimmed by 0 bases and the J gene end by 5 bases; junction bases not matched to a gene: 4. CDR3 nucleotide sequence: TGCGCCAGCAGCTTGGGGACTAGCGGGGCGGGAGATACGCAGTATTTT. Its protein product is CASSLGTSGAGDTQYF.

The V call is TRBV5-1, the J call TRBJ2-2, with 7 positions matching TRBD1. V lost 4 bases to trimming and J lost 7 bases; unmatched junction nucleotides: 13. Germline CDR1 and CDR2: SGHRS and YFSETQ. This CDR3 has 16 residues. The CDR3 loop reads CASSSGGQASLGELFF. In nucleotides, the CDR3 is TGCGCCAGCAGCAGCGGAGGACAGGCCTCGCTCGGGGAGCTGTTTTTT.

This chain connects TRBV11-2 to TRBJ1-5; no clear D gene. The germline CDR1 and CDR2 sequences are SGHAT and FQNNGV. The CDR3 contains 15 residues. V dropped 0 bases and J dropped 3 bases, with 9 bases sitting between them. This CDR3 is CASSLDGRFNQPQHF. As DNA, the CDR3 is TGTGCCAGCAGCTTAGACGGACGGTTCAATCAGCCCCAGCATTTT.

The chain links TRBV11-2 to TRBJ1-4; D might be TRBD1 (5 bases). Germline-derived CDR1 and CDR2 are SGHAT and FQNNGV. Trimming took off 1 base at V and 1 base at J, with 13 bases between the two ends. The CDR3 runs 17 residues. For the CDR3, the DNA is TGTGCCAGCAGCTTAGTGAGGGGCGCGGTAACTAATGAAAAACTGTTTTTT. Protein product: CASSLVRGAVTNEKLFF.

This clone was recorded a few times. At one of its ends the junction is not consistent with the germline gene, which may arise from a read error. Distinct nucleotide sequences in the sample also encode this CDR3. The chain carries TRBV6-5 and TRBJ2-7; the D is unclear. The CDR3 is 11 residues long. In germline, CDR1 is MNHEY, CDR2 SVGAGI. For the CDR3, the DNA is TGTGCCAGCAGTAACTCCTACGAGCAGTACTTC. Translation: CASSNSYEQYF.

The rearrangement joins TRBV28 to TRBJ1-1; D not certain. The V end lost 6 bases, the J end lost 0 bases, and 14 bases lay between the germline ends. Germline V gene sequence: CDR1 MDHEN, CDR2 SYDVKM. This CDR3 spans 15 amino acids. The DNA for the CDR3 is TGTGCCAGCAGGGAGACCTTACTAATGAACACTGAAGCTTTCTTT. It specifies CASRETLLMNTEAFF.

A note on this clone: The sample contains more than one DNA sequence encoding this CDR3. The chain combines TRBV5-4 with TRBJ1-2; D gene uncertain. V shed 0 bases and J shed 4 bases, with 10 bases lying between them. The CDR3 is 14 residues long. CDR1 and CDR2 from the germline V gene are SGHNT and YYREEE (reference sequence). DNA for the CDR3: TGTGCCAGCAGCTTGGCCGGGAGGGTCTATGGCTACACCTTC. It is translated as CASSLAGRVYGYTF.

This chain connects TRBV7-9 to TRBJ2-2; 9 bases align to TRBD2. CDR1 is SEHNR, CDR2 FQNEAQ, per germline (reference sequence). Trimming cost V 4 bases and J 9 bases; bases outside gene matches: 9. The CDR3 spans 15 residues. CDR3 in DNA: TGTGCCAGCAGCTCCGGGACTAGCTACTATAGGGAGCTGTTTTTT. As protein: CASSSGTSYYRELFF.